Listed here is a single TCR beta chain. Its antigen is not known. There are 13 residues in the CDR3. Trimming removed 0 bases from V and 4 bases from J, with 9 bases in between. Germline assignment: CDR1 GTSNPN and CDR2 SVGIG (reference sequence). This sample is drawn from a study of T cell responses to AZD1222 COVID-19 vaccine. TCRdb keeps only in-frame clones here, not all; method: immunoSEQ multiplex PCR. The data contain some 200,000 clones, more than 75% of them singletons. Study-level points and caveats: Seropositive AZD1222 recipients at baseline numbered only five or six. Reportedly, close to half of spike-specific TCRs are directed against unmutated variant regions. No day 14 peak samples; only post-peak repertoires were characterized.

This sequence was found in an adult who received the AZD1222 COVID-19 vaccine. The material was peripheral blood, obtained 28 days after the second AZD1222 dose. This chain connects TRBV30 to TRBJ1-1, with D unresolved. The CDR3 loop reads CAWSVLGSTEAFF. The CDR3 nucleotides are TGTGCCTGGAGTGTACTGGGGAGCACTGAAGCTTTCTTT. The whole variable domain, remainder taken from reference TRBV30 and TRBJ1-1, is SQTIHQWPATLVQPVGSPLSLECTVEGTSNPNLYWYRQAAGRGLQLLFYSVGIGQISSEVPQNLSASRPQDRQFILSSKKLLLSDSGFYLCAWSVLGSTEAFFGQGTRLTVV.